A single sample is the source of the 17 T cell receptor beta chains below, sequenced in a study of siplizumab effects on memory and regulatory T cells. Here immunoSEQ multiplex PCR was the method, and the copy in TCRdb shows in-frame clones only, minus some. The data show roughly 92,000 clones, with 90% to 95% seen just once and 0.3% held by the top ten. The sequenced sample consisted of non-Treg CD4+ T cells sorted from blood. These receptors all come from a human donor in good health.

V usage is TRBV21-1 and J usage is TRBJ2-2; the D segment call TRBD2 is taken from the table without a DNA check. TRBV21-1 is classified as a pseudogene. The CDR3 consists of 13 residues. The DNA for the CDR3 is TGTGCCAGCAGCAAAGGGAGCACCGGGGAGCTGTTTTTT. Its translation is CASSKGSTGELFF.

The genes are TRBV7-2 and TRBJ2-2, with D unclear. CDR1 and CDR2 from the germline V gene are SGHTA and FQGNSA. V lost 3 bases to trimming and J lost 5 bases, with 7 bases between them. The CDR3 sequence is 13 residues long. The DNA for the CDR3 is TGTGCCAGCAGCTTTACTGGGACCGGGGAGCTGTTTTTT. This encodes CASSFTGTGELFF.

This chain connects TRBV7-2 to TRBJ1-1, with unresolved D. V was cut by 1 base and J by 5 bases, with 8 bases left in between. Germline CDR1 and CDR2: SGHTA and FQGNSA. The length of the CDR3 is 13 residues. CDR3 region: CASSLEGRTEAFF. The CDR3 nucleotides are TGTGCCAGCAGCTTAGAGGGTCGAACTGAAGCTTTCTTT.

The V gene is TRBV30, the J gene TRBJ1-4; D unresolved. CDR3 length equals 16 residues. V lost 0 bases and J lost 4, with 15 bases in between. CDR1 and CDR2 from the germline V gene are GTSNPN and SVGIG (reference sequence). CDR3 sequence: CAWSVRVGLFNEKLFF. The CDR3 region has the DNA TGTGCCTGGAGTGTACGTGTCGGACTGTTTAATGAAAAACTGTTTTTT.

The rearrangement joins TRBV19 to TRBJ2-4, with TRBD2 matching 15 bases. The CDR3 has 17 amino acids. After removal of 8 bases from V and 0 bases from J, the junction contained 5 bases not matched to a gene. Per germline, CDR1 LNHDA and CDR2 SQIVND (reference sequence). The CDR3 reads CASRTSGRAVAKNIQYF. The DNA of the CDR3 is TGTGCCAGTCGGACTAGCGGGAGGGCCGTAGCCAAAAACATTCAGTACTTC.

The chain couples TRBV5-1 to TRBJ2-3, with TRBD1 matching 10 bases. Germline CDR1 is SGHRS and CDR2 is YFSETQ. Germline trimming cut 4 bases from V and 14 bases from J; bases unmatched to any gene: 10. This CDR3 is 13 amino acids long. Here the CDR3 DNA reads TGCGCCAGCAGCGGGGGACAGGGGACCTCCACGTATTTT. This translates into CASSGGQGTSTYF.

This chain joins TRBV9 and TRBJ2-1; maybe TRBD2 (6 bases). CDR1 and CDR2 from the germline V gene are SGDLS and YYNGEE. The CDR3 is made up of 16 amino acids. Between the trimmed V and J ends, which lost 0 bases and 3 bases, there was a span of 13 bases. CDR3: CASSVGASAFYNEQFF. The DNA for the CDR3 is TGTGCCAGCAGCGTAGGGGCTAGCGCATTCTACAATGAGCAGTTCTTC.

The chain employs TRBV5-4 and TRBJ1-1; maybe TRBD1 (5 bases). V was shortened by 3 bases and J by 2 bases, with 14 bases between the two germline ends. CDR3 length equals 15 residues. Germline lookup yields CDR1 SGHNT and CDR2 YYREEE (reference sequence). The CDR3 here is CASSSGGVSNTEAFF. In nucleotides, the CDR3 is TGTGCCAGCAGCTCCGGGGGGGTTTCTAACACTGAAGCTTTCTTT.

The DNA for the CDR3 is TGTGCCAGCAGTTTTCGACCAAATCAGCCCCAGCATTTT. This gives the protein CASSFRPNQPQHF. This sequence joins TRBV5-8 and TRBJ1-5; D is ambiguous. Germline lookup yields CDR1 SGHTS and CDR2 YDEGEE. V shed 5 bases and J shed 4 bases, with 10 bases lying between them. CDR3 length: 13 amino acids. Using reference TRBV5-8 and TRBJ1-5 for the parts outside the CDR3, the full variable domain is EAGVTQSPTHLIKTRGQQATLRCSPISGHTSVYWYQQALGLGLQFLLWYDEGEERNRGNFPPRFSGRQFPNYSSELNVNALELEDSALYLCASSFRPNQPQHFGDGTRLSIL.

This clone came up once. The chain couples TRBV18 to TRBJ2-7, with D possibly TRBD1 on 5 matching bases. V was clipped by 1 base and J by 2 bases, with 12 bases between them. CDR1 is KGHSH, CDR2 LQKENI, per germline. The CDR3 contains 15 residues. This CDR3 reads CASSPRTTGAYEQYF. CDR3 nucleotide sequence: TGTGCCAGCTCACCACGGACAACTGGGGCCTACGAGCAGTACTTC.

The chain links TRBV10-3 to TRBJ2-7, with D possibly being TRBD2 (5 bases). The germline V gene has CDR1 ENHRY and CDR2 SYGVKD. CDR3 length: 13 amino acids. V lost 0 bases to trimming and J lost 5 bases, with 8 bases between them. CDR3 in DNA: TGTGCCATCAGTGAGTCGAGGGAGCACGAGCAGTACTTC. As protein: CAISESREHEQYF.

This CDR3 is CASSQGSESYGYTF. CDR3 coding DNA: TGCGCCAGCAGCCAGGGTTCCGAGAGCTATGGCTACACCTTC. The chain is built from TRBV4-1 and TRBJ1-2; no definite D call. The CDR3 contains 14 residues. The germline V and J ends were trimmed by 3 bases and 4 bases, with 12 bases remaining between them. CDR1 is MGHRA, CDR2 YSYEKL, per germline.

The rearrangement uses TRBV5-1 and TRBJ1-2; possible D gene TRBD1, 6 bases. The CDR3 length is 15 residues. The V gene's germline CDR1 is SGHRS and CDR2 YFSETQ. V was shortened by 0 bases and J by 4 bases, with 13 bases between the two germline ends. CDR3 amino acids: CASSLASGQLYGYTF. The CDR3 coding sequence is TGCGCCAGCAGCTTGGCCTCAGGACAGCTCTATGGCTACACCTTC.

The CDR3 protein is CSVEPLYNEQFF. The CDR3 DNA sequence: TGCAGCGTTGAACCCCTCTACAATGAGCAGTTCTTC. The J gene is TRBJ2-1, the V gene TRBV29-1, with unresolved D. Between the trimmed V and J ends, which lost 2 bases and 3 bases, there was a span of 5 bases. Per germline, CDR1 SQVTM and CDR2 ANQGSEA. The CDR3 has 12 amino acids.

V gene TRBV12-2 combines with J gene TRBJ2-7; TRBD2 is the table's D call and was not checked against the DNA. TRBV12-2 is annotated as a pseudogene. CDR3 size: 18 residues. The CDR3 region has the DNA TGTGCAAGTCGCTTACCGGGGTGGACTAGCGGAGGCTCCTACGAGCAGTACTTC. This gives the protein CASRLPGWTSGGSYEQYF.

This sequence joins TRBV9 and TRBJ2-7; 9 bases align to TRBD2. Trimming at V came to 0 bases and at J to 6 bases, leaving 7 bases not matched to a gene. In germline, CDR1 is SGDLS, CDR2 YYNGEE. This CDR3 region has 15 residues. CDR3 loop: CASSVDIAGESEQYF. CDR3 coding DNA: TGTGCCAGCAGCGTAGATATAGCGGGAGAGAGCGAGCAGTACTTC.

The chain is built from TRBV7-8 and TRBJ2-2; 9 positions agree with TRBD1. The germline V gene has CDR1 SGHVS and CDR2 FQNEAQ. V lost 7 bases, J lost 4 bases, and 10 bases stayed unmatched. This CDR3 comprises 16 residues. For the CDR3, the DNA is TGTGCCAGCAACCCCGGACAGGGGAAAGGCACCGGGGAGCTGTTTTTT. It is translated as CASNPGQGKGTGELFF.